A single sample gave rise to the 26 T cell receptor beta chains below, sequenced in a study of blood T cell repertoires in COVID-19. Produced via immunoSEQ multiplex PCR; TCRdb's table is partial and in-frame only. The table lists under 300,000 clones, about 90% of them singletons. Sample: peripheral blood. The receptor set was obtained from a woman aged 40 to 55 with acute or convalescent COVID-19.

This sequence joins TRBV6-6 and TRBJ2-2, with D possibly TRBD2 on 7 matching bases. CDR1 and CDR2 (germline): MNHNY, SVGAGI (reference sequence). The V end was cut by 5 bases, the J end by 0 bases, with 13 bases between. There are 16 residues in the CDR3. CDR3 in DNA: TGTGCCAGCAGTCGCTCGGGGGGCACGAACACCGGGGAGCTGTTTTTT. Protein sequence: CASSRSGGTNTGELFF.

This clone appeared a single time. The V call is TRBV13, the J call TRBJ2-3; D is uncertain. The V gene's germline CDR1 is PRHDT and CDR2 FYEKMQ (reference sequence). V was cut by 3 bases and J by 10 bases, with 11 bases left in between. The CDR3 sequence is 12 residues long. CDR3 loop: CASSFDPRAQYF. The CDR3 DNA is TGTGCCAGCAGCTTCGACCCCCGGGCGCAGTATTTT.

The rearrangement uses TRBV7-6 and TRBJ2-3, with 8 positions matching TRBD1. In germline, CDR1 is SGHVS, CDR2 FNYEAQ. V lost 1 base to trimming and J lost 4 bases; unmatched junction nucleotides: 7. The CDR3 loop spans 16 amino acids. The CDR3 sequence is CASSLVPGGGSDTQYF. Here the CDR3 DNA reads TGTGCCAGCAGCTTAGTGCCAGGGGGCGGTTCAGATACGCAGTATTTT.

The chain has TRBV6-5 and TRBJ2-5, with a weak D call TRBD2 (5 bases). The CDR3 extends over 14 amino acids. CDR1 and CDR2 from the germline V gene are MNHEY and SVGAGI. Trimming stripped 8 bases from V and 4 bases from J, with 17 bases between. CDR3 region: CASPECSSRETQYF. The CDR3 nucleotides are TGTGCCAGCCCCGAATGCTCTAGCCGAGAGACCCAGTACTTC.

The genes are TRBV6-4 and TRBJ2-7; perhaps TRBD1 as D (6 bases). This CDR3 is 15 amino acids long. Trimming cost V 6 bases and J 3 bases, with 18 bases left between them. Germline lookup yields CDR1 MRHNA and CDR2 SNTAGT. Written as DNA, the CDR3 is TGTGCCAGCAGGTCCTTCCGGGACAAGAACTACGAGCAGTACGTC. It translates to CASRSFRDKNYEQYV.

This clone came up once. J is TRBJ2-2 and V is TRBV3-1 (or the pseudogene TRBV3-2); maybe TRBD2 (6 bases). The CDR3 runs to 16 residues. Between the trimmed V and J ends, which lost 3 bases and 4 bases, there was a span of 15 bases. Germline V gene sequence: CDR1 LGHDT, CDR2 YNNKEL (reference sequence). DNA of the CDR3: TGTGCCAGCAGCCAGCAGATAGCGGCCGTCACCGGGGAGCTGTTTTTT. It encodes CASSQQIAAVTGELFF.

The chain employs TRBV3-1 (or the pseudogene TRBV3-2) and TRBJ1-5; D is perhaps TRBD1 (6 bases). The CDR3 is made up of 13 amino acids. Trimming stripped 3 bases from V and 7 bases from J, with 10 bases between. Germline V CDR1 and CDR2: LGHDT, YNNKEL (reference sequence). The CDR3 DNA reads TGTGCCAGCAGCCAGGGGGCGAGGCAGCCCCAGCATTTT. Its translation is CASSQGARQPQHF.

The chain has TRBV5-4 and TRBJ1-1, with D perhaps TRBD1 (6 bases). The V and J ends lost 1 base and 2 bases respectively, with 15 bases between them. Germline V CDR1 and CDR2: SGHNT, YYREEE (reference sequence). The CDR3 is 16 amino acids. The CDR3 loop reads CASSLNQGTPNTEAFF. CDR3 sequence (DNA): TGTGCCAGCAGCTTGAACCAAGGGACACCAAACACTGAAGCTTTCTTT.

The chain has TRBV18 and TRBJ2-7; D perhaps matches TRBD2 (5 bases). Trimming cost V 3 bases and J 5 bases, with 23 bases left between them. Germline-derived CDR1 and CDR2 are KGHSH and LQKENI. This CDR3 is 17 amino acids long. The CDR3 nucleotides read TGTGCCAGCTCACCCCAAACCGGGCAGGCGCTGCGGGACGAGCAGTACGTC. Its protein product is CASSPQTGQALRDEQYV.

The chain carries TRBV6-4 and TRBJ1-6; a weak D match, TRBD1 (6 bases). V lost 6 bases and J 2 bases, leaving 14 bases between the germline ends. CDR1 is MRHNA and CDR2 is SNTAGT in the germline V gene. This CDR3 has 16 residues. CDR3 in amino acids: CASRDEGVAYNSPLHF. Here the CDR3 DNA reads TGTGCCAGCAGGGACGAGGGGGTGGCCTATAATTCACCCCTCCACTTT.

This clone was observed a single time. The gene calls are TRBV2 and TRBJ1-6, with D perhaps matching TRBD1 (6 bases). There are 13 residues in the CDR3. CDR1 and CDR2 from the germline V gene are SNHLY and FYNNEI. Trimming took 6 bases from V and 9 from J, leaving 12 bases between them. The CDR3 DNA reads TGTGCCAGCAGGGAAACACAGGGTTCACCCCTCCACTTT. Protein: CASRETQGSPLHF.

The rearrangement joins TRBV10-3 to TRBJ1-1; 12 positions match TRBD1. V dropped 7 bases and J dropped 5; count of bases not matched to a gene: 5. Per germline, CDR1 ENHRY and CDR2 SYGVKD. CDR3 length: 14 amino acids. CDR3 protein: CAITRDRGRTEAFF. As DNA, the CDR3 is TGTGCCATCACCCGGGACAGGGGGCGGACTGAAGCTTTCTTT.

To note about this clone: Other DNA sequences in this specimen translate into the identical CDR3. CDR3 nucleotide sequence: TGTGCCAGCAGCGTAGTACAGGGGGCGGCAGATACGCAGTATTTT. Translation gives CASSVVQGAADTQYF. This chain uses TRBV9 with TRBJ2-3, with TRBD1 identical over 9 bases. With 0 bases clipped from V and 4 bases from J, the junction kept 3 bases outside the gene matches. Germline CDR1 reads SGDLS; CDR2 reads YYNGEE. There are 15 residues in the CDR3.

V gene TRBV4-1 combines with J gene TRBJ2-3; 14 nucleotides align to TRBD2. The CDR3 covers 18 residues. Trimming removed 1 base from V and 6 bases from J; junction bases left unmatched: 9. Per germline, CDR1 MGHRA and CDR2 YSYEKL. The CDR3 spells CASSQGLGLAGGGDTQYF. The CDR3 DNA follows: TGCGCCAGCAGCCAAGGTCTCGGACTAGCGGGGGGAGGGGATACGCAGTATTTT.

The gene calls are TRBV6-6 and TRBJ2-7; D is uncertain. Trimming stripped 8 bases from V and 6 bases from J, with 14 bases between. Germline values: CDR1 MNHNY, CDR2 SVGAGI (reference sequence). CDR3 size: 12 residues. CDR3 sequence reads: CASFGGRSEQYV. In DNA, the CDR3 is TGTGCCAGCTTCGGTGGGCGCAGCGAGCAGTACGTC.

To note about this clone: Other nucleotide sequences from this sample produce the same CDR3. The V and J genes are TRBV12-5 and TRBJ1-4, with D uncertain. The V end lost 1 base, the J end lost 0 bases, and 6 bases lay between the germline ends. CDR3 length: 15 residues. Germline V gene data show CDR1 as LGHNT and CDR2 as FRNRAP. CDR3 nucleotide sequence: TGTGCTAGTGGTTTGGGCGATTCAACTAATGAAAAACTGTTTTTT. The encoded protein is CASGLGDSTNEKLFF.

The rearrangement links TRBV11-2 to TRBJ1-3, with D hard to call. The germline gives CDR1 SGHAT, CDR2 FQNNGV. CDR3 size: 15 residues. The V end was cut by 8 bases, the J end by 3 bases, with 17 bases between. In nucleotides, the CDR3 is TGTGCCAGCCACACAGCGGGGAAGGATGGAAACACCATATATTTT. Translated: CASHTAGKDGNTIYF.

Regarding this clone: The same CDR3 also results from other DNA sequences found in this sample. The V call is TRBV20-1, the J call TRBJ1-2; tentative D call: TRBD1 (6 bases). V dropped 5 bases and J dropped 4 bases, with 8 bases sitting between them. CDR1 and CDR2 (germline): DFQATT, SNEGSKA (reference sequence). The CDR3 length is 11 residues. The CDR3 region has the DNA TGCAGTGCTCGCAGGGGCTATGGCTACACCTTC. Amino acid sequence: CSARRGYGYTF.

The J gene is TRBJ1-6, the V gene TRBV30, with D tentatively TRBD1 (6 bases). The CDR3 totals 15 residues. V lost 0 bases, J lost 7 bases, and 13 bases lay in between. Germline V gives CDR1 GTSNPN, CDR2 SVGIG (reference sequence). The CDR3 DNA follows: TGTGCCTGGAGTGTGGGTGCAGGGGAAAATTCACCCCTCCACTTT. Protein sequence: CAWSVGAGENSPLHF.

The chain joins TRBV19 to TRBJ2-1; 7 bases agree with TRBD2. V dropped 3 bases and J dropped 1; count of bases not matched to a gene: 6. From germline, CDR1 is LNHDA and CDR2 SQIVND (reference sequence). CDR3 size: 16 residues. This CDR3 reads CASSIGGAGSYNEQFF. For the CDR3, the DNA is TGTGCCAGTAGTATTGGGGGAGCGGGGTCCTACAATGAGCAGTTCTTC.

The chain combines TRBV29-1 with TRBJ1-2; D perhaps matches TRBD1 (5 bases). Between the trimmed V and J ends, which lost 4 bases and 8 bases, there was a span of 20 bases. Germline-derived CDR1 and CDR2 are SQVTM and ANQGSEA. The CDR3 covers 14 residues. CDR3 DNA sequence: TGCAGCGTTGTCGTCCAGGGCGCTCCCGGCGGCTACACCTTC. Translation: CSVVVQGAPGGYTF.

This chain joins TRBV5-1 and TRBJ1-1; D is ambiguous. With 0 bases removed from V and 0 bases from J, the gap between germline ends came to 9 bases. Germline V gene lookup returns CDR1 SGHRS and CDR2 YFSETQ. The CDR3 has 15 amino acids. The CDR3 bases are TGCGCCAGCAGCTTGGATACACACATGAACACTGAAGCTTTCTTT. Amino acid sequence: CASSLDTHMNTEAFF. Supplemented by reference TRBV5-1 and TRBJ1-1, the full variable domain reads KAGVTQTPRYLIKTRGQQVTLSCSPISGHRSVSWYQQTPGQGLQFLFEYFSETQRNKGNFPGRFSGRQFSNSRSEMNVSTLELGDSALYLCASSLDTHMNTEAFFGQGTRLTVV.

The CDR3 coding sequence is TGTGCCGTCGGGGCCGGGACAGTAAACTATGGCTACACCTTC. Translating it yields CAVGAGTVNYGYTF. The V and J genes are TRBV2 and TRBJ1-2, with 7 nucleotides matching TRBD1. Unmatched junction bases numbered 11, after V lost 11 bases and J lost 2 bases. Germline CDR1 reads SNHLY; CDR2 reads FYNNEI. The CDR3 is 14 amino acids.

The gene calls are TRBV6-5 and TRBJ1-2, with no clear D. The CDR3 spans 11 residues. V was trimmed by 5 bases and J by 5 bases, leaving 6 bases between them. CDR1 MNHEY and CDR2 SVGAGI come from the germline V gene. The chain's CDR3 is CASSHLYGYTF. CDR3 nucleotides: TGTGCCAGCAGTCACCTATATGGCTACACCTTC.

This clone occurred a few times. The chain couples TRBV13 to TRBJ1-3, with D possibly matching TRBD1 (5 bases). The CDR3 contains 16 residues. Trimming pared 5 bases from V and 0 bases from J, leaving 14 bases between. The V gene's germline CDR1 is PRHDT and CDR2 FYEKMQ (reference sequence). DNA for the CDR3: TGTGCCAGCAGCCAAAGGACACTCCGCTCTGGAAACACCATATATTTT. Translated: CASSQRTLRSGNTIYF.

The chain has TRBV2 and TRBJ2-1, with 7 bases identical to TRBD2. V lost 6 bases and J lost 0; bases outside the gene matches: 5. Per the germline V gene, CDR1 is SNHLY and CDR2 is FYNNEI. CDR3 length: 15 residues. CDR3 residues: CASRGWGGSYNEQFF. DNA for the CDR3: TGTGCCAGCAGAGGGTGGGGGGGCTCCTACAATGAGCAGTTCTTC.